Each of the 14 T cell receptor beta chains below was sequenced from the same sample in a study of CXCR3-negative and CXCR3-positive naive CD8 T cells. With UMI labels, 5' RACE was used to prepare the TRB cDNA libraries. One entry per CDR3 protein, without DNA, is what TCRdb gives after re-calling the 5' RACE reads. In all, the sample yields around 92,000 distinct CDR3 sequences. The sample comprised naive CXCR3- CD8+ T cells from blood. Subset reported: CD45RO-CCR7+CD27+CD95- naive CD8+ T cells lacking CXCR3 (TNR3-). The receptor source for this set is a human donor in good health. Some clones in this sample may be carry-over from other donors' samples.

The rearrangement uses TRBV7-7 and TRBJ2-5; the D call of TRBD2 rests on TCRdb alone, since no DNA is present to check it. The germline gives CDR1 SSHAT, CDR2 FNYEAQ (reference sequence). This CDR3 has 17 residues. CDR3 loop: CASRWTSGGGDQETQYF.

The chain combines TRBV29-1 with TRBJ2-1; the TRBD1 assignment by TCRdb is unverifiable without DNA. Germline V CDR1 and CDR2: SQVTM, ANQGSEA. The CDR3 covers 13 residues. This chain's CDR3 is CSADRDGDNEQFF.

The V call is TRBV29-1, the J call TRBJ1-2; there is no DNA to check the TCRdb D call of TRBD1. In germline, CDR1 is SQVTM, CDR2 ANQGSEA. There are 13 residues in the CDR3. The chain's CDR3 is CSARTGGATGYTF.

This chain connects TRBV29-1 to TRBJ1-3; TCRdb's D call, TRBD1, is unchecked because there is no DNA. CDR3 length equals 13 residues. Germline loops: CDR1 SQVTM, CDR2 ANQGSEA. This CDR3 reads CSVWTGQGNTIYF.

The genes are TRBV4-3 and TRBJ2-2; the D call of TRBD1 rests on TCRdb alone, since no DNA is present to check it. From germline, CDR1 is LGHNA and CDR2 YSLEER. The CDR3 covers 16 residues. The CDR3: CASSQDWGAQTGELFF.

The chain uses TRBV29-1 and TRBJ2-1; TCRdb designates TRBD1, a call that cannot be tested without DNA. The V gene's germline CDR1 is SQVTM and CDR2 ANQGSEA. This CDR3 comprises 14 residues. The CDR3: CSVEVWGLRAEQFF.

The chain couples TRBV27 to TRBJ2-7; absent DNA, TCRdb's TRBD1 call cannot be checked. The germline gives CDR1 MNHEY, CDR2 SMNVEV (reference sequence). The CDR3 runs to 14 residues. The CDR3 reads CASSPGIGSYEQYF.

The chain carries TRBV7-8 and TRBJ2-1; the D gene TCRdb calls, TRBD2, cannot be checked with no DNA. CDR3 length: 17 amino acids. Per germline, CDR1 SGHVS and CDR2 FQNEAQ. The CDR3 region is CASSETSGRASYNEQFF. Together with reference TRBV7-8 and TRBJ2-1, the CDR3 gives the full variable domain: GAGVSQSPRYKVAKRGQDVALRCDPISGHVSLFWYQQALGQGPEFLTYFQNEAQLDKSGLPSDRFFAERPEGSVSTLKIQRTQQEDSAVYLCASSETSGRASYNEQFFGPGTRLTVL.

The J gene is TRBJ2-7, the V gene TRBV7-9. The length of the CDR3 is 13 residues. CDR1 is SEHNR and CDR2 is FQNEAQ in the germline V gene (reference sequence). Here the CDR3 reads CASSLLEYHEQYF.

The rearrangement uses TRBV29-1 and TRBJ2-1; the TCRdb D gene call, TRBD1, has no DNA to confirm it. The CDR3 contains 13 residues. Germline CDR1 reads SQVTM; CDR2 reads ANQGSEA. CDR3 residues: CSVPGQGYREQFF.

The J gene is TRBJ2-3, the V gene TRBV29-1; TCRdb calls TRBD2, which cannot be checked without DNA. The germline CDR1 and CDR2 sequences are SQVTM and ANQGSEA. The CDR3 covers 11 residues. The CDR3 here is CSVWTSDTQYF.

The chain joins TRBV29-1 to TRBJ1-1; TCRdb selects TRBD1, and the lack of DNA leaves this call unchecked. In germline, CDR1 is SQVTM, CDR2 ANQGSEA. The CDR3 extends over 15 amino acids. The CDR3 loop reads CSVEVPGQLNTEAFF.

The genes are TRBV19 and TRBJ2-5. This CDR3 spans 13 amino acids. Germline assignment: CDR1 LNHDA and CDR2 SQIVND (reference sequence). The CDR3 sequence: CASSWTLQETQYF.

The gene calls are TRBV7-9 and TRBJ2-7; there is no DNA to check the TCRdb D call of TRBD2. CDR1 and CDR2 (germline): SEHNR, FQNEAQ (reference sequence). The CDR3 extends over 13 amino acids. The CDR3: CASSLVSGYEQYF.